This TCR beta chain appears in the sequencing data of a study of Graves' ophthalmopathy and Graves' hyperthyroidism. Whole-study results and caveats: Most thyroid clonotypes expanded beyond 0.001 frequency were also found in blood. The model predicted progression of ophthalmopathy with a sensitivity of 60% to 71%, and its specificity was around 72%.

Excluded were patients with other autoimmune diseases, uncontrolled infections, pregnancy or lactation. A volume of around 10 ml of fresh peripheral blood supplied the PBMCs. Using RNA transcripts, the TCR beta CDR3 regions were amplified. HTBI primers were used in a first-round RT-PCR, which preceded a second-round multiplex PCR. From the multiplex PCR reads, TCRdb called clonotypes with MiXCR, one entry per CDR3 protein. In the table there are 200,000 to 250,000 distinct CDR3 sequences, around 45% of which are singletons. This CDR3 is 13 amino acids long. Trimming stripped 6 bases from V and 7 bases from J, with 16 bases between. Germline V gene sequence: CDR1 SQVTM, CDR2 ANQGSEA. This clonotype was picked up many times. The antigen is not known.

This sequence joins TRBV29-1 and TRBJ1-5; D perhaps matches TRBD1 (5 bases). The receptor's source is an adult man with Graves' ophthalmopathy. Sequencing was done on a sample of peripheral blood. The CDR3 DNA reads as TGCAGCGTATTAGGCAGGGAGGGGCAGCCCCAGCATTTT. Translated, it gives CSVLGREGQPQHF. The full variable domain, completed using reference TRBV29-1 and TRBJ1-5, is SAVISQKPSRDICQRGTSLTIQCQVDSQVTMMFWYRQQPGQSLTLIATANQGSEATYESGFVIDKFPISRPNLTFSTLTVSNMSPEDSSIYLCSVLGREGQPQHFGDGTRLSIL.